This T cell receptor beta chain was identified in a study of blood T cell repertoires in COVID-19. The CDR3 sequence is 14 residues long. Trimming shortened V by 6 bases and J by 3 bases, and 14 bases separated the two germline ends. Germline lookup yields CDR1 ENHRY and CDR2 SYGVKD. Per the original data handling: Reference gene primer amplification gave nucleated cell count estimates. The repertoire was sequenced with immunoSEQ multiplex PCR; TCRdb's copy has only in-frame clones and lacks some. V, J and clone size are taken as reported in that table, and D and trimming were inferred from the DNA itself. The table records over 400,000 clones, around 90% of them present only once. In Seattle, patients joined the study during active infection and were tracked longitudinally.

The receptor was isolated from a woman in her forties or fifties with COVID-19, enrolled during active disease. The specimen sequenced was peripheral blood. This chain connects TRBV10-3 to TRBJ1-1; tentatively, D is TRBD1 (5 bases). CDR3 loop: CAIRAGGTDTEAFF. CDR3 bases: TGTGCCATCAGGGCCGGAGGGACCGACACTGAAGCTTTCTTT.